Below, 2 T cell receptor beta chains from the same sample are listed, as sequenced in a study of radiation and T cells in renal cell carcinoma (dated by TCRdb to about 2020). The library came from the immunoSEQ multiplex PCR assay. TCRdb took this table from immuneACCESS and kept in-frame rearrangements with V and J called. Such tables lack part of the clones; where checked against another copy, unresolved V genes explain under half of the gap, and the rest is unexplained. This sample comprises 130,000 to 150,000 clones, roughly 88% of them detected only once. The ten largest account for approximately 12% of the sample. The time point label corresponds to: baseline pretreatment blood. Read against the paper, the sample's treatment or condition label means: 15 Gy SBRT to primary tumor, nephrectomy 4 weeks later. Source: blood, taken from a patient whose treatment included radiotherapy and nephrectomy. The receptors shown here come from a woman aged 45-60 years with renal cell carcinoma.

V is TRBV5-1 and J is TRBJ1-1; D unresolved. The CDR3 has 12 amino acids. The ends were cut back, 0 bases at V and 8 bases at J, with 8 bases in the middle. CDR1 is SGHRS, CDR2 YFSETQ, per germline. CDR3 nucleotides: TGCGCCAGCAGCTTGGCTGGTTGGGAAGCTTTCTTT. It encodes CASSLAGWEAFF.

The chain has TRBV19 and TRBJ1-6; weak D call: TRBD1 (6 bases). Germline V gene data show CDR1 as LNHDA and CDR2 as SQIVND (reference sequence). This CDR3 is built from 17 residues. V gave up 5 bases and J gave up 3 bases, with 17 bases separating them. The CDR3 nucleotides are TGTGCCAGTAGTGCGACAGGCACCCCTGTCTATAATTCACCCCTCCACTTT. This sequence encodes CASSATGTPVYNSPLHF.